This TCR beta chain was obtained from a study of blood T cell repertoires in COVID-19. Study in general: Samples of COVID-19 (acute and convalescent) were obtained from the United States, Italy and Spain.

In the study's own analysis: How many nucleated cells were present was estimated from reference gene primer amplification. Profiled with immunoSEQ multiplex PCR; TCRdb holds only in-frame clones, not every one. V and J calls and clone size are those listed in that table; D and trimming were worked out from the DNA. The sample lists 95,000 to 120,000 clones, 81% occurring once. The receptor's source is a man in his forties or fifties with acute or convalescent COVID-19. Sample: peripheral blood.

CDR3 in DNA: TGTGCCAGCAGTGAATATGGTAGCGGGGGGGCGAACACCGGGGAGCTGTTTTTT. Translation gives CASSEYGSGGANTGELFF. The chain employs TRBV25-1 and TRBJ2-2, with 11 bases lining up with TRBD2. Germline V gene lookup returns CDR1 MGHDK and CDR2 SYGVNS. This CDR3 region has 18 residues. J lost 0 bases, V lost 0 bases, and 3 bases had no gene match.